A single sample is the source of the 32 T cell receptor beta chains below, sequenced in a study of blood T cell repertoires in COVID-19. TCRdb keeps only in-frame clones here, not all; method: immunoSEQ multiplex PCR. This table has around 470,000 clones, approximately 89% appearing once. Sequencing was done on a sample of peripheral blood. These TCRs come from a man between 18 and 35 years old with COVID-19, enrolled during active disease.

V usage is TRBV5-1 and J usage is TRBJ1-1, with D perhaps TRBD1 (6 bases). Germline CDR1 SGHRS, CDR2 YFSETQ. Trimming pared 4 bases from V and 1 base from J, leaving 14 bases between. The CDR3 contains 15 residues. DNA of the CDR3: TGCGCCAGCAGCGATGATTTACAGGGGAACACTGAAGCTTTCTTT. Protein product: CASSDDLQGNTEAFF.

The chain uses TRBV21-1 and TRBJ1-3; the table gives TRBD1 as D, unverified against the DNA. TRBV21-1 constitutes a pseudogene. CDR3 length equals 14 residues. In DNA form, the CDR3 reads TGTGCCAGAAACCGACAGGGGGCTTCAGACACCATATATTTT. Protein product: CARNRQGASDTIYF.

The chain uses TRBV25-1 and TRBJ1-4; TRBD1 agrees at 7 bases. Germline trimming cut 4 bases from V and 8 bases from J; bases unmatched to any gene: 7. The CDR3 extends over 14 amino acids. Per the germline V gene, CDR1 is MGHDK and CDR2 is SYGVNS. This CDR3 is CASSVTGSGEKLFF. Here the CDR3 DNA reads TGTGCCAGCAGTGTGACAGGGAGTGGGGAAAAACTGTTTTTT. Full variable domain (rest looked up from reference TRBV25-1 and TRBJ1-4): EADIYQTPRYLVIGTGKKITLECSQTMGHDKMYWYQQDPGMELHLIHYSYGVNSTEKGDLSSESTVSRIRTEHFPLTLESARPSHTSQYLCASSVTGSGEKLFFGSGTQLSVL.

This chain links TRBV2 with TRBJ2-5; 9 nucleotides line up with TRBD1. The V segment lost 0 bases and the J segment 5 bases; nucleotides outside the gene matches: 7. Per germline, CDR1 SNHLY and CDR2 FYNNEI. There are 16 residues in the CDR3. The DNA for the CDR3 is TGTGCCAGCAGTGAAGCGGGGGGGACAGGGAAGGAGACCCAGTACTTC. It is translated as CASSEAGGTGKETQYF.

V is TRBV5-5 and J is TRBJ2-2; the match to TRBD2 covers 9 bases. The CDR3 sequence is 17 residues long. V lost 1 base to trimming and J lost 5 bases; unmatched junction nucleotides: 9. From germline, CDR1 is SGHKS and CDR2 YYEKEE (reference sequence). The CDR3, as DNA: TGTGCCAGCAGCTTGTTCAGGACTAGCGTACTTACCGGGGAGCTGTTTTTT. The encoded protein is CASSLFRTSVLTGELFF.

The chain uses TRBV27 and TRBJ2-7, with a tentative D call TRBD2 (5 bases). The CDR3 covers 14 residues. Germline lookup yields CDR1 MNHEY and CDR2 SMNVEV (reference sequence). V dropped 2 bases and J dropped 2 bases, with 10 bases sitting between them. Here the CDR3 reads CASSLAGRAYEQYF. In DNA form, the CDR3 reads TGTGCCAGCAGTTTAGCGGGTCGGGCCTACGAGCAGTACTTC.

The J gene is TRBJ1-3, the V gene TRBV6-5, with 9 bases that match TRBD1. Germline CDR1 reads MNHEY; CDR2 reads SVGAGI. V lost 6 bases and J lost 0; bases outside the gene matches: 3. This CDR3 is 15 amino acids long. The CDR3 DNA reads as TGTGCCAGCAGACGACAGGGGGACTCTGGAAACACCATATATTTT. Its translation: CASRRQGDSGNTIYF.

This chain links TRBV30 with TRBJ1-1; 10 bases fit TRBD1. J gave up 4 bases and V 0 bases, and 8 bases lay outside the gene matches. Per the germline V gene, CDR1 is GTSNPN and CDR2 is SVGIG (reference sequence). This CDR3 comprises 16 residues. The chain's CDR3 is CAWSVRRGQGFTEAFF. CDR3 bases: TGTGCCTGGAGTGTACGTCGGGGACAGGGGTTCACTGAAGCTTTCTTT. The full variable domain, its missing parts supplied by reference TRBV30 and TRBJ1-1, is SQTIHQWPATLVQPVGSPLSLECTVEGTSNPNLYWYRQAAGRGLQLLFYSVGIGQISSEVPQNLSASRPQDRQFILSSKKLLLSDSGFYLCAWSVRRGQGFTEAFFGQGTRLTVV.

The chain uses TRBV10-3 and TRBJ2-1; D is perhaps TRBD2 (5 bases). Trimming cost V 7 bases and J 7 bases, with 17 bases left between them. The CDR3 covers 14 residues. From germline, CDR1 is ENHRY and CDR2 SYGVKD. The CDR3 protein is CAITKDGPGNEQFF. CDR3 nucleotide sequence: TGTGCCATCACCAAGGATGGTCCGGGGAATGAGCAGTTCTTC.

This clone was seen a few times. The V call is TRBV5-1, the J call TRBJ2-7; the match to TRBD1 covers 8 bases. Germline assignment: CDR1 SGHRS and CDR2 YFSETQ. The CDR3 consists of 15 residues. The ends lost 6 bases at V and 3 bases at J; junction bases unmatched: 11. CDR3 protein: CASTGGGTGDYEQYF. The CDR3 DNA reads TGCGCCAGCACAGGGGGCGGAACCGGAGACTACGAGCAGTACTTC.

The chain recombines TRBV10-1 with TRBJ2-5; possible D gene TRBD1, 5 bases. Trimming took off 6 bases at V and 5 bases at J, with 22 bases between the two ends. CDR1 is WNHNN and CDR2 is SYGVQD in the germline V gene (reference sequence). This CDR3 comprises 16 residues. The CDR3 is CASRAGKKPPGETQYF. CDR3 nucleotides: TGCGCCAGCAGGGCAGGGAAAAAACCTCCCGGGGAGACCCAGTACTTC.

The rearrangement joins TRBV11-3 to TRBJ1-1; tentatively, D is TRBD1 (5 bases). Germline-derived CDR1 and CDR2 are SGHNT and YENEEA. V was pared by 5 bases and J by 2 bases, with 15 bases between. The CDR3 sequence is 15 residues long. CDR3 amino acids: CASSGGGVLNTEAFF. The CDR3 DNA sequence: TGTGCCAGCAGCGGGGGAGGGGTGCTTAACACTGAAGCTTTCTTT. Full variable domain (remainder filled in from reference TRBV11-3 and TRBJ1-1): EAGVVQSPRYKIIEKKQPVAFWCNPISGHNTLYWYLQNLGQGPELLIRYENEEAVDDSQLPKDRFSAERLKGVDSTLKIQPAELGDSAVYLCASSGGGVLNTEAFFGQGTRLTVV.

The chain links TRBV2 to TRBJ2-1, with D possibly TRBD2 on 5 matching bases. Germline V lookup: CDR1 SNHLY, CDR2 FYNNEI. The V and J ends lost 3 bases and 0 bases respectively, with 9 bases between them. This CDR3 region has 15 residues. Here the CDR3 reads CASSDLGSSYNEQFF. The CDR3 nucleotides read TGTGCCAGCAGTGACTTGGGGAGCTCCTACAATGAGCAGTTCTTC. Full variable domain (missing parts from reference TRBV2 and TRBJ2-1): EPEVTQTPSHQVTQMGQEVILRCVPISNHLYFYWYRQILGQKVEFLVSFYNNEISEKSEIFDDQFSVERPDGSNFTLKIRSTKLEDSAMYFCASSDLGSSYNEQFFGPGTRLTVL.

The V gene is TRBV12-5, the J gene TRBJ2-3, with D perhaps TRBD2 (6 bases). Trimming removed 7 bases from V and 0 bases from J, with 14 bases in between. Germline-derived CDR1 and CDR2 are LGHNT and FRNRAP. The CDR3 has 15 residues. The CDR3 DNA reads as TGTGCTAGTGTCCAAGGAGGGTTTAGCACAGATACGCAGTATTTT. This sequence encodes CASVQGGFSTDTQYF.

This clone appeared a single time. J is TRBJ1-5 and V is TRBV19; D remains unclear. V was clipped by 6 bases and J by 2 bases, with 11 bases between them. Germline-derived CDR1 and CDR2 are LNHDA and SQIVND (reference sequence). CDR3 length equals 14 residues. Here the CDR3 reads CASRPGLGNQPQHF. CDR3 nucleotides: TGTGCCAGTAGACCCGGTCTAGGCAATCAGCCCCAGCATTTT.

This clone showed up many times. This sample includes further DNA sequences coding for the same CDR3. This chain connects TRBV3-1 (or the pseudogene TRBV3-2) to TRBJ2-3; D not certain. CDR3 length equals 14 residues. Looked up from germline, CDR1 is LGHDT and CDR2 is YNNKEL (reference sequence). The V gene lost 1 base and the J gene lost 2 bases, with 7 bases spanning the gap. As DNA, the CDR3 is TGTGCCAGCAGCCAAGGAGCGTTCACAGATACGCAGTATTTT. Translating gives CASSQGAFTDTQYF.

The chain carries TRBV7-2 and TRBJ1-6; 7 bases agree with TRBD1. With V trimmed by 5 bases and J by 4 bases, 5 bases remained unmatched. The germline CDR1 and CDR2 sequences are SGHTA and FQGNSA. The CDR3 length is 15 residues. Here the CDR3 reads CASSARQGYNSPLHF. In DNA, the CDR3 is TGTGCCAGCAGCGCCAGACAGGGATATAATTCACCCCTCCACTTT.

The CDR3 sequence: CAWRGPTGESGSPLHF. In DNA, the CDR3 is TGTGCCTGGAGGGGCCCGACAGGGGAGTCCGGTTCACCCCTCCACTTT. The chain carries TRBV30 and TRBJ1-6, with 8 nucleotides matching TRBD1. Germline values: CDR1 GTSNPN, CDR2 SVGIG (reference sequence). The V and J ends lost 3 bases and 9 bases, in that order; junction bases with no gene match: 13. CDR3 length equals 16 residues.

The gene calls are TRBV2 and TRBJ2-2; 8 nucleotides align to TRBD1. Trimming cost V 5 bases and J 4 bases; bases outside gene matches: 3. Germline lookup yields CDR1 SNHLY and CDR2 FYNNEI. This CDR3 comprises 14 residues. Written as DNA, the CDR3 is TGTGCCAGCAGTAAGACAGGGGTCACCGGGGAGCTGTTTTTT. Its protein product is CASSKTGVTGELFF.

The rearrangement links TRBV5-8 to TRBJ1-6; no firm D call. The CDR3 covers 13 residues. V shed 1 base and J shed 7 bases, with 6 bases lying between them. Looked up from germline, CDR1 is SGHTS and CDR2 is YDEGEE. CDR3 sequence (DNA): TGTGCCAGCAGCTTGATCAGGAATTCACCCCTCCACTTT. This translates into CASSLIRNSPLHF.

The gene calls are TRBV18 and TRBJ2-7; D call uncertain. V lost 6 bases to trimming and J lost 3 bases, with 15 bases between them. Germline CDR1 KGHSH, CDR2 LQKENI. This CDR3 is built from 14 residues. CDR3 bases: TGTGCCAGCTCCCTCGACGGAGAACGCTACGAGCAGTACTTC. It encodes CASSLDGERYEQYF.

In the case of this clone: One end of the junction fails to match germline, which may point to a read error. The chain recombines TRBV18 with TRBJ1-1; D is perhaps TRBD1 (6 bases). Germline V gene lookup returns CDR1 KGHSH and CDR2 LQKENI. The CDR3 has 15 amino acids. CDR3 coding DNA: TGTGCCAGCTCACCACCAGGGGGATTGAAGACTGAAGCTTTCTTT. Its protein is CASSPPGGLKTEAFF.

The gene calls are TRBV3-1 (or the pseudogene TRBV3-2) and TRBJ2-7; TRBD1 matches 7 bases. Trimming at V came to 4 bases and at J to 5 bases, leaving 5 bases not matched to a gene. The CDR3 runs 13 residues. Germline lookup yields CDR1 LGHDT and CDR2 YNNKEL (reference sequence). The CDR3, as DNA: TGTGCCAGCAGCCTTCGACAGGGTAACGAGCAGTACTTC. It encodes CASSLRQGNEQYF.

V gene TRBV2 combines with J gene TRBJ2-1; a possible D gene is TRBD2 (6 bases). CDR3 length equals 14 residues. From germline, CDR1 is SNHLY and CDR2 FYNNEI. V was cut by 3 bases and J by 6 bases, with 12 bases left in between. For the CDR3, the DNA is TGTGCCAGCAGTGACAGACGGGAGTTCAATGAGCAGTTCTTC. Protein product: CASSDRREFNEQFF.

This clone was counted a single time. The chain combines TRBV19 with TRBJ1-5, with a tentative D call TRBD1 (6 bases). Germline CDR1 and CDR2: LNHDA and SQIVND (reference sequence). The CDR3 contains 12 residues. Trimming removed 7 bases at V and 3 bases at J, with 7 bases between. The CDR3 here is CASNRVNQPQHF. The CDR3, as DNA: TGTGCCAGTAACAGGGTCAATCAGCCCCAGCATTTT.

The chain combines TRBV19 with TRBJ1-6; maybe TRBD1 (5 bases). Germline V gives CDR1 LNHDA, CDR2 SQIVND (reference sequence). V was trimmed by 8 bases and J by 7 bases, leaving 21 bases between them. The CDR3 contains 16 residues. This CDR3 is CASADKGTRPNSPLHF. The CDR3 bases are TGTGCCAGTGCCGACAAAGGGACTCGCCCAAATTCACCCCTCCACTTT. Complete variable domain (other parts from reference TRBV19 and TRBJ1-6): DGGITQSPKYLFRKEGQNVTLSCEQNLNHDAMYWYRQDPGQGLRLIYYSQIVNDFQKGDIAEGYSVSREKKESFPLTVTSAQKNPTAFYLCASADKGTRPNSPLHFGNGTRLTVT.

V usage is TRBV7-9 and J usage is TRBJ2-1, with D perhaps matching TRBD2 (6 bases). The V gene lost 5 bases and the J gene lost 7 bases, with 15 bases spanning the gap. Germline assignment: CDR1 SEHNR and CDR2 FQNEAQ (reference sequence). The CDR3 extends over 14 amino acids. In nucleotides, the CDR3 is TGTGCCAGCAGCCCGGCAGGGACTCGTAATGAGCAGTTCTTC. It yields the protein CASSPAGTRNEQFF.

The V call is TRBV30, the J call TRBJ1-5; possibly TRBD1 for D (5 bases). Trimming shortened V by 1 base and J by 7 bases, and 20 bases separated the two germline ends. This CDR3 comprises 16 residues. Germline CDR1 and CDR2: GTSNPN and SVGIG (reference sequence). This chain's CDR3 is CAWSGGAGLPRQPQHF. The DNA of the CDR3 is TGTGCCTGGAGTGGTGGGGCAGGCCTACCTCGGCAGCCCCAGCATTTT.

This clone has only a few counts. The chain is built from TRBV5-1 and TRBJ2-2, with D uncertain. Germline V gene lookup returns CDR1 SGHRS and CDR2 YFSETQ. Trimming took off 6 bases at V and 0 bases at J, with 12 bases between the two ends. The CDR3 has 15 residues. In DNA form, the CDR3 reads TGCGCCAGCACCAATAGCAACACGAACACCGGGGAGCTGTTTTTT. It codes for CASTNSNTNTGELFF.

This rearrangement joins TRBV4-1 to TRBJ2-7, with 7 nucleotides matching TRBD2. Germline CDR1 reads MGHRA; CDR2 reads YSYEKL. This CDR3 comprises 15 residues. Trimming removed 0 bases from V and 3 bases from J; junction bases left unmatched: 5. The CDR3 loop reads CASSQEGGIGYEQYF. The DNA of the CDR3 is TGCGCCAGCAGCCAAGAGGGAGGGATCGGCTACGAGCAGTACTTC.

V and J are TRBV6-1 and TRBJ2-7, with D possibly being TRBD1 (6 bases). Per germline, CDR1 MNHNS and CDR2 SASEGT. The CDR3 has 17 amino acids. V was trimmed by 4 bases and J by 3 bases, leaving 22 bases between them. CDR3 region: CASSGRPTAGARYEQYF. The CDR3 nucleotides are TGTGCCAGCAGTGGAAGGCCGACGGCAGGGGCACGCTACGAGCAGTACTTC.

This chain uses TRBV14 with TRBJ1-4; TRBD1 agrees at 8 bases. There are 21 residues in the CDR3. Germline assignment: CDR1 SGHDN and CDR2 FVKESK. The V and J ends lost 4 bases and 0 bases, in that order; junction bases with no gene match: 19. CDR3: CASSRQGGRDRRTSTNEKLFF. CDR3 in DNA: TGTGCCAGCAGCCGTCAGGGGGGCCGGGACAGGAGGACCTCAACTAATGAAAAACTGTTTTTT.